The sequence of this T cell receptor beta chain was determined in a study of blood T cell repertoires in COVID-19. About the study: Sources were T cells, B-cell-depleted T cells, or PBMCs; the material itself was cDNA or gDNA.

This clone was seen just once. The junction had 6 bases not matched to a gene; V was cut back by 4 bases and J by 1 base. This CDR3 region has 15 residues. Germline V CDR1 and CDR2: LGHNA, YNFKEQ. Original processing notes: It was from reference gene primer amplification that nucleated cell counts were estimated. The method was immunoSEQ multiplex PCR; TCRdb's version includes in-frame clones alone and lacks a portion of them. That table is the source of V, J and clone size, and D and trimming were worked out from the DNA. The sample has approximately 230,000 clones, about 90% seen once. V gene TRBV4-2 combines with J gene TRBJ2-7; TRBD1 aligns across 8 bases. The sequence derives from a man aged 18 to 35 with active or convalescent COVID-19. Sequenced input: peripheral blood. CDR3 residues: CASSPARTGSYEQYF. The CDR3, as DNA: TGTGCCAGCAGCCCCGCGAGGACAGGGTCCTACGAGCAGTACTTC.